This TCR beta chain was sequenced in a study of shared T cell receptors in the human thymus. V lost 4 bases to trimming and J lost 7 bases; unmatched junction nucleotides: 9. Per the germline V gene, CDR1 is SGHRS and CDR2 is YFSETQ. The CDR3 has 15 residues. TCRdb's copy holds only in-frame clones and misses some; the assay was immunoSEQ multiplex PCR. This table holds fewer than 700,000 clones, more than 75% found once. Separately, the same data were catalogued under a study of human thymus T cells. From that report: It was healthy Finnish infants having corrective surgery for congenital heart defects who were the donors. Thymus was obtained from resections taken during corrective heart surgery. Highly overlapping thymic repertoires in unrelated individuals were reported by related research.

The gene calls are TRBV5-1 and TRBJ1-4; 8 bases align to TRBD1. This sequence was found in a boy under three years old with a congenital heart defect. Sequencing was done on a sample of thymocytes. This chain's CDR3 is CASSPKQGAREKLFF. DNA for the CDR3: TGCGCCAGCAGCCCGAAGCAGGGGGCGCGTGAAAAACTGTTTTTT. The full variable domain, with the rest looked up from reference TRBV5-1 and TRBJ1-4, is KAGVTQTPRYLIKTRGQQVTLSCSPISGHRSVSWYQQTPGQGLQFLFEYFSETQRNKGNFPGRFSGRQFSNSRSEMNVSTLELGDSALYLCASSPKQGAREKLFFGSGTQLSVL.